The rows below give T cell receptor beta chains drawn from one sample of a study of cytomegalovirus exposure and HLA in healthy donors. TCRdb keeps only in-frame clones here, not all; method: immunoSEQ multiplex PCR. Of 150,000 or so clones in the sample, around 80% were seen once. Sequencing was performed on PBMCs. Receptor source: a man younger than 35 in good health and CMV-seronegative. Both conserved end residues are trimmed from each CDR3.

J: TRBJ1-1
V: TRBV5-1
CDR3: ASSLEGTGDHAF

J: TRBJ1-2
V: TRBV6-6
CDR3: ASQQGLVGYT

J: TRBJ2-1
V: TRBV7-3
CDR3: ASSLSRGSYNEQF

J: TRBJ1-6
V: TRBV2
CDR3: ASSGQLSSPLH

J: TRBJ2-2
V: TRBV5-1
CDR3: ASSLEGQGTGELF

J: TRBJ2-3
V: TRBV7-3
CDR3: ASSLWAWDTQY

J: TRBJ1-1
V: TRBV9
CDR3: ASSVVTGAEAF

J: TRBJ2-7
V: TRBV9
CDR3: ASSATGSREQY

J: TRBJ2-7
V: TRBV4-3
CDR3: ASSQGTFTYEQY

J: TRBJ2-7
V: TRBV28
CDR3: ASSYGDRGPEQY